These 23 T cell receptor beta chains were all obtained from the same sample, sequenced in a study of T cell repertoires in cytomegalovirus infection. Which antigens these TCRs recognize remains unknown. Each CDR3 protein gets one entry after TCRdb re-called the reads with MiXCR. Of roughly 990,000 distinct CDR3 sequences in the sample, 31% were seen once. Sample: cultured CD8+ T cells from PBMCs, taken from culture after CMV antigen stimulation. These receptors were taken from a human donor in good health (CMV status not recorded). Some clones in this sample may be carry-over from other donors' samples.

The chain carries TRBV3-1 and TRBJ1-4, with 11 bases matching TRBD1. Losses at the gene ends were 3 bases for V and 2 bases for J; bases not matched to a gene: 5. The CDR3 loop spans 17 amino acids. The germline CDR1 and CDR2 sequences are LGHDT and YNNKEL (reference sequence). CDR3 in amino acids: CASSQGDRGITNEKLFF. In DNA, the CDR3 is TGTGCCAGCAGCCAGGGGGACAGGGGGATCACTAATGAAAAACTGTTTTTT.

This rearrangement joins TRBV6-1 to TRBJ2-7; a possible D gene is TRBD2 (5 bases). Trimming removed 4 bases from V and 2 bases from J, with 12 bases in between. This CDR3 is 14 amino acids long. CDR1 and CDR2 from the germline V gene are MNHNS and SASEGT. CDR3 amino acids: CASSAERAAYEQYF. CDR3 DNA sequence: TGTGCCAGCAGTGCCGAGAGGGCGGCCTACGAGCAGTACTTC.

The chain has TRBV7-9 and TRBJ2-5; the D call may be TRBD1 or TRBD2 (5 bases each). Germline lookup yields CDR1 SEHNR and CDR2 FQNEAQ (reference sequence). Between the trimmed V and J ends, which lost 1 base and 5 bases, there was a span of 11 bases. This CDR3 comprises 14 residues. CDR3 protein: CASSLVAGTETQYF. The CDR3 DNA sequence: TGTGCCAGCAGCTTAGTAGCAGGGACCGAGACCCAGTACTTC.

This clonotype was picked up many times. This chain connects TRBV7-9 to TRBJ2-7; D gene ambiguous. Between the trimmed V and J ends, which lost 4 bases and 5 bases, there was a span of 15 bases. Germline loops: CDR1 SEHNR, CDR2 FQNEAQ (reference sequence). The CDR3 spans 14 residues. In DNA form, the CDR3 reads TGTGCCAGCAGCTCGACATCCGAAAGCAACGAGCAGTACGTC. This sequence encodes CASSSTSESNEQYV.

This clonotype was counted only a few times. The CDR3 loop is CASSAGTLHEKLFF. For the CDR3, the DNA is TGTGCCAGCAGCGCCGGGACTCTTCATGAAAAACTGTTTTTT. The chain recombines TRBV9 with TRBJ1-4; D is perhaps TRBD1 (5 bases). Germline-derived CDR1 and CDR2 are SGDLS and YYNGEE. The CDR3 contains 14 residues. Trimming removed 3 bases at V and 6 bases at J, with 12 bases between. The full variable domain, completed using reference TRBV9 and TRBJ1-4, is DSGVTQTPKHLITATGQRVTLRCSPRSGDLSVYWYQQSLDQGLQFLIQYYNGEERAKGNILERFSAQQFPDLHSELNLSSLELGDSALYFCASSAGTLHEKLFFGSGTQLSVL.

This clonotype was detected many times. The rearrangement links TRBV7-2 to TRBJ1-1; tentative D call: TRBD1 (5 bases). V shed 2 bases and J shed 3 bases, with 19 bases lying between them. The CDR3 has 17 residues. Germline loops: CDR1 SGHTA, CDR2 FQGNSA. The CDR3 protein is CASSLPPSRGVYTEAFF. CDR3 DNA sequence: TGTGCCAGCAGCTTACCCCCCAGTAGGGGAGTTTACACTGAAGCTTTCTTT.

This clonotype was counted between two and nine times. The chain has TRBV12-3 or TRBV12-4 and TRBJ2-2, with 7 bases that match TRBD2. The length of the CDR3 is 14 residues. V gave up 6 bases and J gave up 5 bases; unmatched junction bases: 6. The CDR3 sequence: CASSPGGRTGELFF. The CDR3 nucleotides read TGTGCCAGCAGCCCGGGGGGAAGAACCGGGGAGCTGTTTTTT.

The J gene is TRBJ1-5, the V gene TRBV12-3 or TRBV12-4; a possible D gene is TRBD1 (6 bases). CDR3 length: 15 amino acids. V lost 7 bases and J 2 bases, leaving 15 bases between the germline ends. The CDR3: CASNGGSNGNQPQHF. Written as DNA, the CDR3 is TGTGCCAGCAACGGGGGCTCTAATGGCAATCAGCCCCAGCATTTT.

As to this clonotype: A much larger clone is a single base away; this may be a read error. This CDR3 reads CANSPERDTEAFF. The CDR3 DNA reads TGTGCCAACAGTCCAGAGCGGGATACTGAAGCTTTCTTT. V gene TRBV7-6 combines with J gene TRBJ1-1; D call uncertain. The CDR3 loop spans 13 amino acids. V dropped 10 bases and J dropped 5 bases, with 17 bases sitting between them. CDR1 and CDR2 (germline): SGHVS, FNYEAQ.

This clonotype was counted ten times or more. The gene calls are TRBV7-2 and TRBJ1-1; the D gene is possibly TRBD1 (6 bases). This CDR3 has 14 residues. V was pared by 3 bases and J by 3 bases, with 11 bases between. From germline, CDR1 is SGHTA and CDR2 FQGNSA. The CDR3 DNA sequence: TGTGCCAGCAGCTTTCGGGGGGCGTACACTGAAGCTTTCTTT. The encoded protein is CASSFRGAYTEAFF.

The chain recombines TRBV7-6 with TRBJ2-3, with 8 bases identical to TRBD2. V shed 1 base, J shed 5 bases, and the junction held 5 bases outside the gene matches. The CDR3 has 15 amino acids. Germline values: CDR1 SGHVS, CDR2 FNYEAQ. The CDR3 DNA reads TGTGCCAGCAGCTTAGTAGGGACTAGACGAGATACGCAGTATTTT. As protein: CASSLVGTRRDTQYF.

V and J are TRBV12-3 or TRBV12-4 and TRBJ1-1, with D unresolved. The CDR3 runs to 13 residues. V was cut by 5 bases and J by 0 bases, with 7 bases left in between. The DNA for the CDR3 is TGTGCCAGCAGTCAGCGGATGAACACTGAAGCTTTCTTT. The encoded protein is CASSQRMNTEAFF.

The V call is TRBV7-9, the J call TRBJ2-7; perhaps TRBD2 as D (5 bases). The CDR3 length is 14 residues. In germline, CDR1 is SEHNR, CDR2 FQNEAQ (reference sequence). Trimming removed 4 bases from V and 5 bases from J, with 15 bases in between. CDR3 in amino acids: CASSSDPDLDEQYF. In DNA form, the CDR3 reads TGTGCCAGCAGCTCCGACCCGGACTTGGACGAGCAGTACTTC.

This chain joins TRBV6-5 and TRBJ1-1, with a weak D call TRBD1 (5 bases). V was clipped by 0 bases and J by 0 bases, with 14 bases between them. Germline V lookup: CDR1 MNHEY, CDR2 SVGAGI. The CDR3 is made up of 17 amino acids. For the CDR3, the DNA is TGTGCCAGCAGTTACTCGATAGGCGGGGGGATGAACACTGAAGCTTTCTTT. Its translation: CASSYSIGGGMNTEAFF.

This clonotype was counted only a few times. The genes are TRBV6-1 and TRBJ1-1; D unclear. V was cut by 7 bases and J by 6 bases, with 18 bases left in between. Looked up from germline, CDR1 is MNHNS and CDR2 is SASEGT. There are 14 residues in the CDR3. Here the CDR3 DNA reads TGTGCCAGCACCGCGCTCCCAATGGCACCTGAAGCTTTCTTT. Its protein is CASTALPMAPEAFF.

This clonotype was counted only a few times. The gene calls are TRBV7-9 and TRBJ2-1; maybe TRBD1 (5 bases). V lost 1 base and J 3 bases, leaving 10 bases between the germline ends. Germline V gene sequence: CDR1 SEHNR, CDR2 FQNEAQ (reference sequence). The CDR3 is 15 residues long. CDR3 residues: CASSLGGQFYNEQFF. CDR3 in DNA: TGTGCCAGCAGCTTAGGGGGCCAGTTCTACAATGAGCAGTTCTTC.

The J gene is TRBJ2-3, the V gene TRBV20-1; TRBD2 matches 12 bases. V lost 5 bases, J lost 9 bases, and 3 bases stayed unmatched. In germline, CDR1 is DFQATT, CDR2 SNEGSKA (reference sequence). The CDR3 is 12 residues long. CDR3 bases: TGCAGTGCTCTCGGGACTAGCGGGACGCAGTATTTT. This sequence encodes CSALGTSGTQYF.

The V and J genes are TRBV27 and TRBJ2-3; 9 nucleotides match TRBD1. Germline V gene data show CDR1 as MNHEY and CDR2 as SMNVEV (reference sequence). The trim removed 5 bases at V and 11 bases at J, leaving 5 bases unmatched. The CDR3 runs to 12 residues. The CDR3: CASSPGTGRQYF. The CDR3 region has the DNA TGTGCCAGCAGTCCTGGGACAGGGAGGCAGTATTTT.

This clonotype was detected ten times or more. J is TRBJ2-1 and V is TRBV12-3 or TRBV12-4; 10 bases align to TRBD1. The length of the CDR3 is 16 residues. After removal of 5 bases from V and 3 bases from J, the junction contained 7 bases not matched to a gene. CDR3 in DNA: TGTGCCAGCAGTCCCGGGGGACAGGGGTTCTACAATGAGCAGTTCTTC. This codes for CASSPGGQGFYNEQFF.

The genes are TRBV29-1 and TRBJ1-2; maybe TRBD1 (6 bases). The CDR3 covers 11 residues. Germline V CDR1 and CDR2: SQVTM, ANQGSEA. V shed 4 bases and J shed 6 bases, with 9 bases lying between them. CDR3 DNA: TGCAGCGTTGGGGGGGCTGATGGCTACACCTTC. This encodes CSVGGADGYTF.

This chain uses TRBV19 with TRBJ1-5; unclear D gene. Germline values: CDR1 LNHDA, CDR2 SQIVND (reference sequence). This CDR3 comprises 14 residues. Trimming stripped 3 bases from V and 0 bases from J, with 6 bases between. The CDR3 DNA follows: TGTGCCAGTAGTATTAAGGATAGCAATCAGCCCCAGCATTTT. Protein product: CASSIKDSNQPQHF.

This clonotype turned up a few times. The chain couples TRBV7-2 to TRBJ2-2; D might be TRBD1 or TRBD2, each matching 5 bases. Germline V CDR1 and CDR2: SGHTA, FQGNSA. V dropped 4 bases and J dropped 4 bases, with 16 bases sitting between them. This CDR3 contains 16 residues. CDR3 DNA sequence: TGTGCCAGCAGCTGGGGGACCCGACGCGGCACCGGGGAGCTGTTTTTT. Residues: CASSWGTRRGTGELFF.

This chain connects TRBV4-3 to TRBJ2-2; D is ambiguous. The CDR3 runs 16 residues. Trimming left V 0 bases short and J 3 bases short, with 11 bases between. Germline lookup yields CDR1 LGHNA and CDR2 YSLEER. Written as DNA, the CDR3 is TGCGCCAGCAGCCAAGAACATGTGGGGTACACCGGGGAGCTGTTTTTT. It is translated as CASSQEHVGYTGELFF.